Following are 22 T cell receptor beta chains from one sample sequenced in a study of T cell repertoires in cytomegalovirus infection (dated by TCRdb to the late 2010s). This sample was sequenced with an Illumina HiSeq 1500. The public reads were reanalyzed by TCRdb: fastp trimming at Q25, MiXCR alignment, in-frame beta chains only. One record per CDR3 amino acid sequence lists the most common genes and DNA. The sample table contains 300,000 to 450,000 distinct CDR3 sequences; only one count was recorded for about a sixth of them. The ten largest make up 8.7% of the sample. The sequenced sample consisted of PBMCs. Receptor source: a human donor in good health (CMV status not recorded). Some clones in this sample may be carry-over from other donors' samples.

There are many counts of this clonotype. The chain links TRBV11-2 to TRBJ2-3, with D possibly being TRBD1 (5 bases). This CDR3 has 15 residues. V lost 1 base to trimming and J lost 2 bases, with 10 bases between them. Germline V gene lookup returns CDR1 SGHAT and CDR2 FQNNGV. CDR3 DNA: TGTGCCAGCAGCTTAGTTGGACACTACACAGATACGCAGTATTTT. It yields the protein CASSLVGHYTDTQYF. Full variable domain (missing parts from reference TRBV11-2 and TRBJ2-3): EAGVAQSPRYKIIEKRQSVAFWCNPISGHATLYWYQQILGQGPKLLIQFQNNGVVDDSQLPKDRFSAERLKGVDSTLKIQPAKLEDSAVYLCASSLVGHYTDTQYFGPGTRLTVL.

This clonotype was picked up a small number of times. V and J are TRBV19 and TRBJ1-4, with D perhaps matching TRBD1 (6 bases). CDR1 and CDR2 (germline): LNHDA, SQIVND (reference sequence). V was trimmed by 4 bases and J by 0 bases, leaving 18 bases between them. The CDR3 loop spans 18 amino acids. DNA of the CDR3: TGTGCCAGTAGTAACCCGACAGGCCGCCCCACAACTAATGAAAAACTGTTTTTT. Translating it yields CASSNPTGRPTTNEKLFF.

This chain connects TRBV5-4 to TRBJ2-2; 12 bases align to TRBD2. Germline V gene data show CDR1 as SGHNT and CDR2 as YYREEE (reference sequence). CDR3 length: 15 residues. Trimming at V came to 2 bases and at J to 7 bases, leaving 3 bases not matched to a gene. The CDR3 sequence is CASSLLAGGIGELFF. In nucleotides, the CDR3 is TGTGCCAGCAGCTTACTAGCGGGGGGAATCGGGGAGCTGTTTTTT.

This clonotype occurred a few times. The chain couples TRBV6-5 to TRBJ2-1, with 8 positions matching TRBD2. Germline V gene lookup returns CDR1 MNHEY and CDR2 SVGAGI. This CDR3 is 13 amino acids long. The J segment lost 5 bases and the V segment lost 5 bases, leaving 2 bases of the junction unmatched. CDR3 sequence (DNA): TGTGCCAGCAGTCACGGGGGGGACAATGAGCAGTTCTTC. This translates into CASSHGGDNEQFF.

The chain carries TRBV7-2 and TRBJ2-7; TRBD1 aligns across 11 bases. Germline lookup yields CDR1 SGHTA and CDR2 FQGNSA. The CDR3 is made up of 15 amino acids. Unmatched junction bases numbered 5, after V lost 5 bases and J lost 2 bases. For the CDR3, the DNA is TGTGCCAGCAGCCCCGGGACAGGGGGTCCCTACGAGCAGTACTTC. Translating gives CASSPGTGGPYEQYF.

This clonotype was found many times. The chain recombines TRBV12-3 or TRBV12-4 with TRBJ2-1; 10 nucleotides match TRBD1. Trimming took 2 bases from V and 10 from J; bases not matched to a gene: 11. The CDR3 extends over 16 amino acids. CDR3 loop: CASSLSFGTGDGEQFF. The CDR3 DNA reads as TGTGCCAGCAGTTTATCGTTCGGGACAGGGGACGGGGAGCAGTTCTTC.

This clonotype occurred many times. The rearrangement uses TRBV7-2 and TRBJ1-2; 7 bases fit TRBD1. The germline V gene has CDR1 SGHTA and CDR2 FQGNSA. The CDR3 is 15 amino acids. The V and J ends lost 2 bases and 8 bases, in that order; junction bases with no gene match: 11. CDR3 in amino acids: CASSLMAGQGVGYTF. The CDR3, as DNA: TGTGCCAGCAGCTTAATGGCCGGCCAGGGGGTAGGCTACACCTTC.

This clonotype was seen repeatedly, ten times or more. This chain connects TRBV12-3 or TRBV12-4 to TRBJ1-4; TRBD1 might be the D (5 bases). V was trimmed by 5 bases and J by 10 bases, leaving 20 bases between them. The CDR3 spans 15 residues. The CDR3 spells CASSRQLHTLGKLFF. The CDR3 DNA reads TGTGCCAGCAGTCGACAGTTACACACCTTAGGAAAACTGTTTTTT.

This clonotype was counted ten times or more. The chain couples TRBV12-3 or TRBV12-4 to TRBJ2-4; 14 nucleotides agree with TRBD2. CDR3 length equals 17 residues. Unmatched junction bases numbered 11, after V lost 6 bases and J lost 7 bases. DNA for the CDR3: TGTGCCAGCAGCCTCGGGACTAGCGGGAGTGCCAGTAACATTCAGTACTTC. Translation: CASSLGTSGSASNIQYF.

The CDR3 region is CASKTLPGVQTDTQYF. As DNA, the CDR3 is TGTGCCAGCAAGACCTTGCCGGGGGTACAGACAGATACGCAGTATTTT. This sequence joins TRBV6-2 or TRBV6-3 and TRBJ2-3, with D perhaps matching TRBD2 (6 bases). Germline assignment: CDR1 MNHEY and CDR2 SVGEGT. This CDR3 contains 16 residues. Deletions cut 7 bases from V and 3 bases from J, with 20 bases between.

This clonotype was detected ten times or more. The V gene is TRBV7-2, the J gene TRBJ1-5, with 7 bases that match TRBD1. There are 16 residues in the CDR3. With 5 bases clipped from V and 1 base from J, the junction kept 8 bases outside the gene matches. Germline CDR1 is SGHTA and CDR2 is FQGNSA. CDR3 residues: CASSQQGGVSNQPQHF. CDR3 nucleotides: TGTGCCAGCAGCCAGCAGGGGGGTGTAAGCAATCAGCCCCAGCATTTT.

This clonotype came up many times. V usage is TRBV12-5 and J usage is TRBJ1-5; D gene unclear. Germline V gene sequence: CDR1 LGHNT, CDR2 FRNRAP. Trimming pared 7 bases from V and 7 bases from J, leaving 11 bases between. The length of the CDR3 is 12 residues. CDR3 nucleotide sequence: TGTGCTAGTGCCCTCGGTCGGCAGCCCCAGCATTTT. The encoded protein is CASALGRQPQHF.

There are many counts of this clonotype. One junction end disagrees with the germline gene, perhaps due to a read error. The chain couples TRBV5-4 to TRBJ1-1; TRBD1 matches at 11 bases. The CDR3 covers 13 residues. Germline V gene sequence: CDR1 SGHNT, CDR2 YYREEE (reference sequence). CDR3 region: CASSLDRGPEAFF. The CDR3 coding sequence is TGTGCCAGCAGTTTGGACAGGGGGCCGGAAGCTTTCTTT.

About this clonotype: It is likely a read error, because the conserved phenylalanine at the end of the CDR3 is missing. The V and J genes are TRBV12-3 or TRBV12-4 and TRBJ1-1; possible D gene TRBD1, 5 bases. V lost 6 bases and J lost 1, with 21 bases in between. The CDR3 is made up of 17 amino acids. Written as DNA, the CDR3 is TGTGCCAGCAGCCCCTCCGGCCCACGGGGGGAGAACACTGAAGCTTTCGTT. As protein: CASSPSGPRGENTEAFV.

Here the CDR3 reads CATSPPTNTGELFF. The CDR3 DNA reads as TGTGCCACCAGTCCCCCAACGAACACCGGGGAGCTGTTTTTT. The chain joins TRBV24-1 to TRBJ2-2; no definite D call. V lost 6 bases and J lost 0, with 7 bases in between. CDR1 and CDR2 from the germline V gene are KGHDR and SFDVKD. The CDR3 is made up of 14 amino acids.

In this sample, this clonotype turned up many times. The chain is built from TRBV7-9 and TRBJ2-3; 7 nucleotides align to TRBD1. Germline values: CDR1 SEHNR, CDR2 FQNEAQ (reference sequence). V trimming: 5 bases; J trimming: 4 bases; junction bases outside the gene matches: 6. This CDR3 comprises 14 residues. In DNA form, the CDR3 reads TGTGCCAGCAGCCCAACGACAGGGCCAGATACGCAGTATTTT. This gives the protein CASSPTTGPDTQYF.

This clonotype was counted many times. The gene calls are TRBV10-3 and TRBJ2-6; 7 positions match TRBD1. The CDR3 totals 15 residues. J was trimmed by 2 bases and V by 2 bases; bases with no gene match: 0. The germline CDR1 and CDR2 sequences are ENHRY and SYGVKD. The CDR3 spells CAISETGAGANVLTF. For the CDR3, the DNA is TGTGCCATCAGTGAGACAGGGGCTGGGGCCAACGTCCTGACTTTC.

This clonotype was recorded a few times. The chain couples TRBV30 to TRBJ2-3; 7 bases fit TRBD2. V lost 4 bases and J lost 2; bases outside the gene matches: 12. From germline, CDR1 is GTSNPN and CDR2 SVGIG (reference sequence). This CDR3 is 16 amino acids long. The CDR3 DNA reads as TGTGCCTGGAACGAAGGGATAGCGGGCTACACAGATACGCAGTATTTT. Its translation is CAWNEGIAGYTDTQYF.

To note about this clonotype: At one end the junction does not follow the germline gene, possibly because of a read error. The rearrangement links TRBV7-2 to TRBJ2-5; D may be TRBD1 (5 bases). The CDR3 runs to 15 residues. CDR1 SGHTA and CDR2 FQGNSA come from the germline V gene. CDR3 region: CASNLDWGQAKTQYF. The DNA for the CDR3 is TGTGCCAGCAACTTAGACTGGGGCCAGGCGAAGACCCAGTACTTC.

The V gene is TRBV7-2, the J gene TRBJ2-6; D unresolved. The germline V and J ends were trimmed by 5 bases and 1 base, with 9 bases remaining between them. CDR3 length: 15 residues. Germline CDR1 and CDR2: SGHTA and FQGNSA. CDR3: CASSPGLSGANVLTF. The CDR3 DNA follows: TGTGCCAGCAGCCCCGGCCTTTCTGGGGCCAACGTCCTGACTTTC.

This clonotype was counted between two and nine times. The chain uses TRBV6-5 and TRBJ2-3; 9 nucleotides agree with TRBD1. The CDR3 is 14 amino acids. V lost 4 bases and J lost 4; bases outside the gene matches: 3. Germline CDR1 and CDR2: MNHEY and SVGAGI. CDR3 nucleotides: TGTGCCAGCAGTTCCACAGGGGGCGCAGATACGCAGTATTTT. Amino acids: CASSSTGGADTQYF.

This clonotype was detected a few times. The J gene is TRBJ2-5, the V gene TRBV6-6; 7 positions match TRBD2. In germline, CDR1 is MNHNY, CDR2 SVGAGI (reference sequence). The J segment lost 1 base and the V segment lost 0 bases, leaving 2 bases of the junction unmatched. The CDR3 spans 15 residues. The CDR3 DNA reads TGTGCCAGCAGTTACTCTAGCGGGCCCCAAGAGACCCAGTACTTC. Protein product: CASSYSSGPQETQYF.